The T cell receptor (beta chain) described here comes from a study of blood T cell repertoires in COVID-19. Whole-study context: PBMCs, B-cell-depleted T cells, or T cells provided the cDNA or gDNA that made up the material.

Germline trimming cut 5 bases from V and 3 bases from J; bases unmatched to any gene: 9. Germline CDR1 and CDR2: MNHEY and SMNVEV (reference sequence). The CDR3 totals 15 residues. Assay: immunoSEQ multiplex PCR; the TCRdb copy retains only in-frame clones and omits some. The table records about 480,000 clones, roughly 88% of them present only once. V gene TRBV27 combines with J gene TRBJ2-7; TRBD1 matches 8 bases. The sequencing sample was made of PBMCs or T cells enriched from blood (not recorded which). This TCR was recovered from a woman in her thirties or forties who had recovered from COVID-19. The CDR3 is CASSLLQGGVYEQYF. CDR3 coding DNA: TGTGCCAGCAGTCTCTTACAGGGGGGCGTCTACGAGCAGTACTTC.